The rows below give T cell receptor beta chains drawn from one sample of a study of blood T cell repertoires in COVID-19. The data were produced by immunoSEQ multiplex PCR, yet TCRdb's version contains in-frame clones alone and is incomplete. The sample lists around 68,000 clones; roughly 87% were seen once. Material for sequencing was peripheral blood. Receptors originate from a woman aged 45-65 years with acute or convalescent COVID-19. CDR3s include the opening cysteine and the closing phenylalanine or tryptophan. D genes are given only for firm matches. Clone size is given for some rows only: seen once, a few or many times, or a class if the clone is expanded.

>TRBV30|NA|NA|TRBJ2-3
CAWSRMRGGADTQYF
TGTGCCTGGAGTAGGATGAGGGGAGGCGCAGATACGCAGTATTTT
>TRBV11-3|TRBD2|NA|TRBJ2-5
CASSSGGTSGMETQYF
TGTGCCAGCAGCTCCGGTGGGACTAGCGGGATGGAGACCCAGTACTTC
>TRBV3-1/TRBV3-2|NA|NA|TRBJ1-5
CASSQDLGAGQPQHF
TGTGCCAGCAGCCAAGATTTGGGGGCGGGTCAGCCCCAGCATTTT
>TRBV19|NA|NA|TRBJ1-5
CASSPDTGNQPQHF
TGTGCCAGTAGTCCAGACACCGGCAATCAGCCCCAGCATTTT
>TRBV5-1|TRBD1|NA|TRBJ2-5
CASSTGQGALETQYF
TGCGCCAGCAGCACTGGACAGGGGGCATTAGAGACCCAGTACTTC
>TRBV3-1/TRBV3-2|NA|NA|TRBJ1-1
CASSQVGGAEAFF
TGTGCCAGCAGCCAAGTCGGTGGAGCTGAAGCTTTCTTT
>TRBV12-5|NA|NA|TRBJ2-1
CASGLAGADEQFF
TGTGCTAGTGGTTTAGCAGGGGCGGATGAGCAGTTCTTC
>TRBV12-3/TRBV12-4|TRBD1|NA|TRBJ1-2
CASSFGQGNGYTF
TGTGCCAGCAGTTTCGGACAGGGGAATGGCTACACCTTC
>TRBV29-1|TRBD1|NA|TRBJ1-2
CSDDRGANYGYTF
TGCAGCGACGACAGGGGAGCTAACTATGGCTACACCTTC
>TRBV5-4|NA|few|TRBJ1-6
CASSSGGNSPLHF
TGTGCCAGCAGCTCCGGGGGGAATTCACCCCTCCACTTT
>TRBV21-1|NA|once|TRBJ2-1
CASTKRRGRVNEQFF
TGTGCCAGCACTAAAAGGCGCGGGAGGGTCAATGAGCAGTTCTTC
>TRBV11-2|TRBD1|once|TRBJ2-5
CASSLVGQGAMETQYF
TGTGCCAGCAGCTTAGTAGGGCAGGGGGCTATGGAGACCCAGTACTTC
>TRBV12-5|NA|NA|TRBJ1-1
CASARRENTEAFF
TGTGCTAGTGCCCGGCGGGAGAACACTGAAGCTTTCTTT
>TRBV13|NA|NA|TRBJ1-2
CASSLNFRLGGYGYTF
TGTGCCAGCAGCTTAAATTTTCGACTCGGGGGCTATGGCTACACCTTC
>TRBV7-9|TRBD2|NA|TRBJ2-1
CASSPLAGSYNEQFF
TGTGCCAGCAGCCCTTTAGCGGGGTCATACAATGAGCAGTTCTTC
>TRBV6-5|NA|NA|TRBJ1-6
CASSNLEVFTLHF
TGTGCCAGCAGTAACCTCGAGGTTTTCACCCTCCACTTT
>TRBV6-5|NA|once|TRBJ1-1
CASGRQANTEAFF
TGTGCCAGCGGAAGACAGGCTAACACTGAAGCTTTCTTT
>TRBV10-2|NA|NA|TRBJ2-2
CASSPTANTGELFF
TGCGCCAGCAGTCCGACAGCGAACACCGGGGAGCTGTTTTTT
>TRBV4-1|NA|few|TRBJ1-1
CASSLSPDLQGTAFF
TGCGCCAGCAGCCTAAGCCCAGATTTACAGGGTACGGCTTTCTTT
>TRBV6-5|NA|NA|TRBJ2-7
CASDPGTFYYEQYF
TGTGCCAGCGACCCCGGGACTTTTTACTACGAGCAGTACTTC
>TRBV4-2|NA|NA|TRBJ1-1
CASSQVDAGGNTEAFF
TGTGCCAGCAGCCAAGTCGATGCGGGGGGGAACACTGAAGCTTTCTTT
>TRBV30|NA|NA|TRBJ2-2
CASDPGLGVTGELFF
TGTGCTTCTGATCCGGGACTGGGGGTGACCGGGGAGCTGTTTTTT
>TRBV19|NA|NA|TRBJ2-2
CASSPRAGFLTGELFF
TGTGCCAGTAGTCCCCGGGCAGGGTTTCTTACCGGGGAGCTGTTTTTT
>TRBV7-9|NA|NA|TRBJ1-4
CASSLTGNPNEKLFF
TGTGCCAGCAGCTTAACGGGGAATCCTAATGAAAAACTGTTTTTT